Each of the 9 T cell receptor beta chains below was sequenced from the same sample in a study of T and B cells in COVID-19 patients (dated by TCRdb to about 2020). The sequencer was an Illumina MiSeq. Multiplex PCR with BIOMED2 TRB-A/B primer pools was used to amplify the TRB rearrangements. The public reads were reprocessed in TCRdb via fastp at Q25 and MiXCR, keeping in-frame beta chains. Each entry is one CDR3 protein sequence, shown with its most common DNA and genes. The sample contains 15,000 or so distinct CDR3 sequences, approximately 30% of them found a single time. The top ten clonotypes cover 6.8% of the sample. Genomic DNA extracted from blood, in amounts of roughly 250-550 ng, served as the starting material for amplifying TRB repertoires. Sequenced sample: blood. The receptor set was obtained from a human donor who had recovered from COVID-19.

Worth noting for this clonotype: A much larger clone differs from this one at a single base, so this may be a read error. This rearrangement joins TRBV20-1 to TRBJ2-7; TRBD2 matches at 9 bases. The J segment lost 7 bases and the V segment lost 0 bases, leaving 16 bases of the junction unmatched. The CDR3 runs to 17 residues. Germline values: CDR1 DFQATT, CDR2 SNEGSKA (reference sequence). The CDR3 DNA sequence: TGCAGTGCTAGAGATTCCGATCCCGTCGGACTAGCGAATGAGCAGTACTTC. It codes for CSARDSDPVGLANEQYF.

This clonotype was counted many times. The rearrangement uses TRBV27 and TRBJ1-2; the D gene is possibly TRBD1 (5 bases). There are 13 residues in the CDR3. Germline V CDR1 and CDR2: MNHEY, SMNVEV (reference sequence). V lost 5 bases and J lost 7, with 14 bases in between. CDR3 sequence: CASSVRDGAGYTF. DNA of the CDR3: TGTGCCAGCAGTGTCCGGGACGGGGCTGGCTACACCTTC.

In the case of this clonotype: A much larger clone differs by one base, so this may be a read error. The V and J genes are TRBV19 and TRBJ1-5; 7 nucleotides agree with TRBD1. CDR3 length equals 14 residues. Germline CDR1 is LNHDA and CDR2 is SQIVND (reference sequence). This CDR3 reads CASSPGQYNQLQHF. The CDR3, as DNA: TGTGCCAGTAGTCCGGGACAGTACAATCAGCTCCAGCATTTT.

This clonotype was observed a handful of times. The chain employs TRBV24-1 and TRBJ2-5, with 8 positions matching TRBD1. Germline CDR1 KGHDR, CDR2 SFDVKD. The CDR3 loop spans 15 amino acids. V was clipped by 9 bases and J by 5 bases; unmatched bases: 13. The CDR3 DNA follows: TGTGCCACCGGGGATCATTATGGGGACAGGGAGACCCAGTACTTC. This gives the protein CATGDHYGDRETQYF.

The CDR3 loop reads CAWSFNKGRRSNQPQHF. The CDR3 DNA reads as TGTGCCTGGAGCTTCAATAAAGGGCGCCGGAGCAATCAGCCCCAGCATTTT. The chain employs TRBV30 and TRBJ1-5; D gene uncertain. CDR1 is GTSNPN and CDR2 is SVGIG in the germline V gene (reference sequence). Trimming took 3 bases from V and 1 from J, leaving 19 bases between them. This CDR3 region has 17 residues. Complete variable domain (other parts from reference TRBV30 and TRBJ1-5): SQTIHQWPATLVQPVGSPLSLECTVEGTSNPNLYWYRQAAGRGLQLLFYSVGIGQISSEVPQNLSASRPQDRQFILSSKKLLLSDSGFYLCAWSFNKGRRSNQPQHFGDGTRLSIL.

CDR3 sequence reads: CASSYGTRQETQYF. The DNA of the CDR3 is TGTGCCAGCAGCTATGGGACACGACAAGAGACCCAGTACTTC. This chain connects TRBV7-2 to TRBJ2-7; TRBD1 might be the D (6 bases). The tail of the sequence fits TRBJ2-5 better, so the J call may be wrong. Looked up from germline, CDR1 is SGHTA and CDR2 is FQGNSA. There are 14 residues in the CDR3.

The rearrangement links TRBV5-4 to TRBJ2-5; the match to TRBD2 covers 10 bases. This CDR3 has 15 amino acids. Losses at the gene ends were 4 bases for V and 4 bases for J; bases not matched to a gene: 7. Per germline, CDR1 SGHNT and CDR2 YYREEE (reference sequence). The CDR3 DNA is TGTGCCAGCAGCCAAGCGGGAGGGGGTTTAGAGACCCAGTACTTC. Translation gives CASSQAGGGLETQYF.

This clonotype is medium-sized. This chain links TRBV27 with TRBJ2-1, with 13 nucleotides matching TRBD2. V lost 6 bases to trimming and J lost 6 bases; unmatched junction nucleotides: 2. This CDR3 is 14 amino acids long. The germline gives CDR1 MNHEY, CDR2 SMNVEV (reference sequence). The CDR3 is CASRGTSGINEQFF. CDR3 DNA: TGTGCCAGCAGAGGGACTAGCGGGATCAATGAGCAGTTCTTC.

V is TRBV29-1 and J is TRBJ2-5; 9 bases match TRBD1. Germline CDR1 reads SQVTM; CDR2 reads ANQGSEA. This CDR3 is 15 amino acids long. Trimming took 4 bases from V and 7 from J; bases not matched to a gene: 13. The CDR3 reads CSVAQGQGPGVTQYF. Written as DNA, the CDR3 is TGCAGCGTTGCCCAGGGACAGGGACCGGGAGTGACCCAGTACTTC.